This TCR beta chain was documented in a study of CD8+CD57+ T cells in acquired aplastic anemia. Study at large: Mean yield of DNA from sorted CD4+ and CD8+ cells was about 3.2 ug. Points from the study as a whole: Approximately 27 CD8+ CDR3 sequences occurred in both the patients and the controls. Controls did not differ significantly from patients in CD8+ Simpson's diversity.

This clonotype turned up a few times. Its target is unknown. This CDR3 is 17 amino acids long. The V and J ends lost 1 base and 1 base respectively, with 14 bases between them. CDR1 LNHNV and CDR2 YYDKDF come from the germline V gene (reference sequence). The use of genomic DNA as template underpinned the TCR beta VDJ and CDR3 profiling. TCRdb reprocessed the reads with MiXCR, giving one entry per CDR3 protein. The sample records more than 150,000 distinct CDR3 sequences, around three fifths being singletons. What was sequenced was sorted CD4+, CD8+, or CD8+CD57+ T cells (not recorded which) from PBMCs. The chain combines TRBV15 with TRBJ1-5; D is perhaps TRBD1 (6 bases). The receptor's source is a human donor with severe aplastic anemia or a healthy control (not recorded which). CDR3 coding DNA: TGTGCCACCAGCAGAGGTAGGGGGGGATCGAGCAATCAGCCCCAGCATTTT. This encodes CATSRGRGGSSNQPQHF.